The 19 T cell receptor beta chains reported below all come from one sample, sequenced in a study of Graves' ophthalmopathy and Graves' hyperthyroidism. TCR beta CDR3 amplification used RNA transcripts. HTBI primers served in a first-round RT-PCR, which a second-round multiplex PCR followed. Via MiXCR, TCRdb re-called the multiplex PCR reads, giving one row per CDR3 protein. The sample consists of 650,000 to 900,000 distinct CDR3 sequences, approximately 40% of them appearing once. Material: peripheral blood. The receptor source for this set is an adult man with Graves' ophthalmopathy.

V usage is TRBV25-1 and J usage is TRBJ1-1; D ambiguous. V was shortened by 8 bases and J by 4 bases, with 11 bases between the two germline ends. The CDR3 has 12 amino acids. Looked up from germline, CDR1 is MGHDK and CDR2 is SYGVNS. In DNA form, the CDR3 reads TGTGCCAGCGTGGAAGGGAGCACTGAAGCTTTCTTT. Encoded protein: CASVEGSTEAFF.

This clonotype was seen a handful of times. The chain couples TRBV7-3 to TRBJ2-3; D gene uncertain. Trimming left V 3 bases short and J 3 bases short, with 7 bases between. The CDR3 is made up of 13 amino acids. Looked up from germline, CDR1 is SGHTA and CDR2 is FQGTGA. The CDR3, as DNA: TGTGCCAGCAGCTTTTCTTGGACAGATACGCAGTATTTT. Amino acid sequence: CASSFSWTDTQYF.

The V and J genes are TRBV5-1 and TRBJ1-5; a weak D match, TRBD1 (5 bases). This CDR3 contains 14 residues. V was shortened by 0 bases and J by 6 bases, with 10 bases between the two germline ends. Looked up from germline, CDR1 is SGHRS and CDR2 is YFSETQ. For the CDR3, the DNA is TGCGCCAGCAGCTTGGAAGGGACGGGTCAGCCCCAGCATTTT. Amino acid sequence: CASSLEGTGQPQHF.

This clonotype showed up just a few times. This chain connects TRBV7-8 to TRBJ1-5; 10 bases align to TRBD1. The CDR3 length is 15 residues. In germline, CDR1 is SGHVS, CDR2 FQNEAQ. With V trimmed by 5 bases and J by 7 bases, 8 bases remained unmatched. The CDR3 sequence: CASSPGQGEYQPQHF. CDR3 nucleotide sequence: TGTGCCAGCAGCCCCGGACAGGGGGAGTACCAGCCCCAGCATTTT.

This clonotype was detected many times. The chain links TRBV7-9 to TRBJ1-2, with a tentative D call TRBD1 (5 bases). The length of the CDR3 is 14 residues. V was shortened by 5 bases and J by 4 bases, with 14 bases between the two germline ends. Germline V gene lookup returns CDR1 SEHNR and CDR2 FQNEAQ (reference sequence). The CDR3 coding sequence is TGTGCCAGCAGCGGACGGGGACTGGGCTATGGCTACACCTTC. As protein: CASSGRGLGYGYTF.

V usage is TRBV24-1 and J usage is TRBJ2-3; 10 bases are shared with TRBD2. The CDR3 has 16 amino acids. The junction had 6 bases not matched to a gene; V was cut back by 2 bases and J by 5 bases. In germline, CDR1 is KGHDR, CDR2 SFDVKD. This CDR3 is CATSDSPAGGQDTQYF. The CDR3 nucleotides are TGTGCCACCAGTGATTCCCCAGCGGGGGGGCAAGATACGCAGTATTTT.

The chain couples TRBV7-6 to TRBJ2-5; the D gene is possibly TRBD1 (5 bases). The CDR3 is 14 residues long. Germline CDR1 and CDR2: SGHVS and FNYEAQ. V was clipped by 1 base and J by 4 bases, with 10 bases between them. The DNA for the CDR3 is TGTGCCAGCAGCTTAGTCCCTAGGGGAGAGACCCAGTACTTC. Protein product: CASSLVPRGETQYF.

The rearrangement uses TRBV4-2 and TRBJ2-5, with D possibly being TRBD1 or TRBD2 (5 bases each). CDR1 is LGHNA and CDR2 is YNFKEQ in the germline V gene. This CDR3 region has 19 residues. Trimming pared 0 bases from V and 0 bases from J, leaving 20 bases between. The CDR3 protein is CASSQDRAGTYTYQETQYF. The CDR3 nucleotides read TGTGCCAGCAGCCAAGATCGGGCTGGGACCTACACGTACCAAGAGACCCAGTACTTC.

CDR3 residues: CSLGTGYDQPQHF. The CDR3 DNA sequence: TGCAGCTTAGGGACAGGGTATGATCAGCCCCAGCATTTT. V is TRBV29-1 and J is TRBJ1-5; 9 bases map to TRBD1. The J segment lost 5 bases and the V segment lost 8 bases, leaving 7 bases of the junction unmatched. This CDR3 has 13 amino acids. From germline, CDR1 is SQVTM and CDR2 ANQGSEA.

This clonotype has a count of ten or more. The DNA for the CDR3 is TGCAGTGCCGAAAACCAAGAGACCCAGTACTTC. It specifies CSAENQETQYF. The chain joins TRBV20-1 to TRBJ2-5; D not resolved. Trimming left V 6 bases short and J 0 bases short, with 5 bases between. The CDR3 runs 11 residues. Per the germline V gene, CDR1 is DFQATT and CDR2 is SNEGSKA (reference sequence).

This sequence joins TRBV12-3 or TRBV12-4 and TRBJ1-6; TRBD1 matches 10 bases. Trimming took 7 bases from V and 10 from J; bases not matched to a gene: 19. The CDR3 loop spans 18 amino acids. The CDR3 is CASNQQRRDRGFSSPLHF. CDR3 nucleotides: TGTGCCAGCAATCAACAACGTAGGGACAGGGGTTTTAGCTCACCCCTCCACTTT.

The chain is built from TRBV29-1 and TRBJ1-2, with no clear D. CDR3 length equals 14 residues. The germline gives CDR1 SQVTM, CDR2 ANQGSEA. Trimming took off 5 bases at V and 4 bases at J, with 17 bases between the two ends. CDR3 in amino acids: CSVTSGGRLYGYTF. The CDR3 nucleotides read TGCAGCGTTACCTCAGGCGGGAGACTCTATGGCTACACCTTC.

About this clonotype: Given a much more abundant clone one base away, this may be a read error. The gene calls are TRBV15 and TRBJ1-2; unclear D gene. The CDR3 loop spans 15 amino acids. Germline V gene lookup returns CDR1 LNHNV and CDR2 YYDKDF (reference sequence). Here the CDR3 reads CATSKIGSENYGHTF. CDR3 DNA: TGTGCCACCAGCAAAATAGGCAGTGAGAACTATGGCCACACCTTC.

The CDR3 coding sequence is TGCAGCGTTGGAGCGGGGGGGATTGAATTGAACACCGGGGAGCTGTTTTTT. Translated, it gives CSVGAGGIELNTGELFF. The chain uses TRBV29-1 and TRBJ2-2; 10 nucleotides line up with TRBD2. The CDR3 has 17 residues. Germline trimming cut 4 bases from V and 1 base from J; bases unmatched to any gene: 9. Germline-derived CDR1 and CDR2 are SQVTM and ANQGSEA.

The J gene is TRBJ2-7, the V gene TRBV7-2; tentatively, D is TRBD1 (5 bases). The CDR3 is 15 amino acids. Germline V lookup: CDR1 SGHTA, CDR2 FQGNSA. Trimming cost V 5 bases and J 0 bases, with 14 bases left between them. CDR3 sequence: CASSHSSDISYEQYF. CDR3 bases: TGTGCCAGCAGCCACTCCTCGGACATCTCCTACGAGCAGTACTTC.

A few counts support this clonotype. This chain connects TRBV9 to TRBJ2-1; no reliable D call. CDR3 length: 11 amino acids. Germline CDR1 reads SGDLS; CDR2 reads YYNGEE. Trimming stripped 0 bases from V and 8 bases from J, with 3 bases between. DNA for the CDR3: TGTGCCAGCAGCGTAGGCGATGAGCAGTTCTTC. This codes for CASSVGDEQFF. Drawing the rest from reference TRBV9 and TRBJ2-1, the complete variable domain is DSGVTQTPKHLITATGQRVTLRCSPRSGDLSVYWYQQSLDQGLQFLIQYYNGEERAKGNILERFSAQQFPDLHSELNLSSLELGDSALYFCASSVGDEQFFGPGTRLTVL.

The chain joins TRBV19 to TRBJ1-4; D gene uncertain. Trimming cost V 11 bases and J 5 bases, with 18 bases left between them. Germline V lookup: CDR1 LNHDA, CDR2 SQIVND (reference sequence). The CDR3 loop spans 14 amino acids. The chain's CDR3 is CAWSVDGRNEKLFF. Written as DNA, the CDR3 is TGTGCCTGGAGTGTGGACGGCCGGAATGAAAAACTGTTTTTT. Full variable domain (rest looked up from reference TRBV19 and TRBJ1-4): DGGITQSPKYLFRKEGQNVTLSCEQNLNHDAMYWYRQDPGQGLRLIYYSQIVNDFQKGDIAEGYSVSREKKESFPLTVTSAQKNPTAFYLCAWSVDGRNEKLFFGSGTQLSVL.

The rearrangement joins TRBV24-1 to TRBJ1-5; D ambiguous. In germline, CDR1 is KGHDR, CDR2 SFDVKD. This CDR3 contains 14 residues. V was clipped by 11 bases and J by 7 bases, with 20 bases between them. CDR3 protein: CASRDPGSMQPQHF. The CDR3 DNA sequence: TGTGCCAGCAGAGACCCGGGTTCGATGCAGCCCCAGCATTTT.

V gene TRBV19 combines with J gene TRBJ1-5; no firm D call. Germline assignment: CDR1 LNHDA and CDR2 SQIVND (reference sequence). The CDR3 has 15 residues. Trimming cost V 11 bases and J 4 bases, with 21 bases left between them. This CDR3 is CAWSVGSNPNQPQHF. CDR3 nucleotide sequence: TGTGCCTGGAGTGTAGGCAGCAACCCAAATCAGCCCCAGCATTTT.